This T cell receptor (beta chain) derives from a study of control samples from healthy donors and cancer patients. Sequenced by immunoSEQ multiplex PCR; TCRdb stores in-frame clones only, minus some. This table holds roughly 130,000 clones, roughly 88% found once. This clone has just a few counts. The CDR3 contains 12 residues. V lost 4 bases to trimming and J lost 2 bases, with 6 bases between them. CDR1 and CDR2 from the germline V gene are MNHNY and SVGAGI (reference sequence). V gene TRBV6-6 combines with J gene TRBJ2-7; D gene uncertain. Sequenced sample: blood. This sequence originates from a man aged 50 to 59 in good health. The CDR3, as DNA: TGTGCCAGCAGTTTATCAACCTACGAGCAGTACTTC. Translation: CASSLSTYEQYF.